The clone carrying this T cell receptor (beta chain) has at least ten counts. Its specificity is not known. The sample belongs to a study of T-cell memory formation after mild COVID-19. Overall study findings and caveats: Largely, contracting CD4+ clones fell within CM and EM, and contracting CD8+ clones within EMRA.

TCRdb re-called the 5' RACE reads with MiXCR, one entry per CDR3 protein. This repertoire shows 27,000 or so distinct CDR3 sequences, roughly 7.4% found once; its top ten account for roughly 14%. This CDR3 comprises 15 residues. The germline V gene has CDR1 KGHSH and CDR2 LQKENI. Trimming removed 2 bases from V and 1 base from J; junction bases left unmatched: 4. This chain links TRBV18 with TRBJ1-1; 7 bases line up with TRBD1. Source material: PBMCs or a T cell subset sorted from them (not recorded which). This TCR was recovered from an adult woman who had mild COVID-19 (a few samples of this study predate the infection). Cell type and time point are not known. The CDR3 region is CASSPSDRANTEAFF. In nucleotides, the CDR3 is TGTGCCAGCTCACCAAGTGACAGGGCGAACACTGAAGCTTTCTTT.